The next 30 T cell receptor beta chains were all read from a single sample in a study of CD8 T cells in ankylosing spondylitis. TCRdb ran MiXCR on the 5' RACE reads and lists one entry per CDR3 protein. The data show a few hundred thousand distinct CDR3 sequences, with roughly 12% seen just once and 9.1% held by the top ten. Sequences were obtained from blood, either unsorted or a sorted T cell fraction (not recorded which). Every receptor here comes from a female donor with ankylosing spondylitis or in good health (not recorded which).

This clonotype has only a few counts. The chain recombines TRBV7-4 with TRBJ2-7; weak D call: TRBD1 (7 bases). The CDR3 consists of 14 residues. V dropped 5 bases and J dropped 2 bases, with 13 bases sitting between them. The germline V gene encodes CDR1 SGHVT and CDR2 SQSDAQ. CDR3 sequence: CASSPRGDPYEQYF. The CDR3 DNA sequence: TGTGCCAGCAGCCCCAGGGGGGATCCCTACGAGCAGTACTTC.

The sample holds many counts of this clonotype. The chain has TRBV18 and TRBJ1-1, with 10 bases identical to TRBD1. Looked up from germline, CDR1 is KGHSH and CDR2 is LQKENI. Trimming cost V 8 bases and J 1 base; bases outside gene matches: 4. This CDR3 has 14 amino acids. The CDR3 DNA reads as TGTGCCAGCCAAAGGGACAGGGGGAACACTGAAGCTTTCTTT. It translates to CASQRDRGNTEAFF.

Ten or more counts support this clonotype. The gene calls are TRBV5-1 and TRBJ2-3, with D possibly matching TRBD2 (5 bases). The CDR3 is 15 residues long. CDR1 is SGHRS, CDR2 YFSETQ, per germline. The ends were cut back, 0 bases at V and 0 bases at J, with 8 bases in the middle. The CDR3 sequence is CASSLAGKSTDTQYF. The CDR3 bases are TGCGCCAGCAGCTTGGCCGGGAAAAGCACAGATACGCAGTATTTT.

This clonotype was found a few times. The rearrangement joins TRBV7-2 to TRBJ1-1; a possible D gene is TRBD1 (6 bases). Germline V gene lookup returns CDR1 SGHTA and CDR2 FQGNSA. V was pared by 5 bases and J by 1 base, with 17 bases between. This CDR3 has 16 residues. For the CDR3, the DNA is TGTGCCAGCAGCCTTAGCGGGGGCGTAAAGAACACTGAAGCTTTCTTT. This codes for CASSLSGGVKNTEAFF.

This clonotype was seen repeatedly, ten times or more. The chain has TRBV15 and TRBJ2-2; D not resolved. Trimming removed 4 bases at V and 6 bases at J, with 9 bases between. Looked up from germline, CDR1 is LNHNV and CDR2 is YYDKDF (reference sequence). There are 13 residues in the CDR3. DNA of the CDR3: TGTGCCACCAGCACGATCCCGGCCGGGGAGCTGTTTTTT. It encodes CATSTIPAGELFF.

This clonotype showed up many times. CDR3 protein: CSAWTGGNTIYF. CDR3 bases: TGCAGTGCTTGGACAGGGGGAAACACCATATATTTT. The rearrangement joins TRBV20-1 to TRBJ1-3; 8 positions match TRBD1. Germline trimming cut 5 bases from V and 4 bases from J; bases unmatched to any gene: 1. Germline V gene sequence: CDR1 DFQATT, CDR2 SNEGSKA (reference sequence). The CDR3 is made up of 12 amino acids.

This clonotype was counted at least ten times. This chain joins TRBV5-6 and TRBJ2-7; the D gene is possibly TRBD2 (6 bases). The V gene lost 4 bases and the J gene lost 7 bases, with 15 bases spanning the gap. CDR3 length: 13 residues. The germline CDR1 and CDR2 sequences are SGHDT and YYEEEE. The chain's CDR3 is CASSDSWRVEQYF. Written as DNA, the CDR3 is TGTGCCAGCAGCGACTCGTGGAGGGTGGAGCAGTACTTC. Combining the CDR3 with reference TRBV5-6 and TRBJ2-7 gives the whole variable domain DAGVTQSPTHLIKTRGQQVTLRCSPKSGHDTVSWYQQALGQGPQFIFQYYEEEERQRGNFPDRFSGHQFPNYSSELNVNALLLGDSALYLCASSDSWRVEQYFGPGTRLTVT.

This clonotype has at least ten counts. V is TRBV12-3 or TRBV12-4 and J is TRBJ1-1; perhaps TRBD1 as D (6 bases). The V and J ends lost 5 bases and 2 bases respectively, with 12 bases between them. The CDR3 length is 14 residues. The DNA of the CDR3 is TGTGCCAGCAGTCACCAGGGGTATAACACTGAAGCTTTCTTT. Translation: CASSHQGYNTEAFF.

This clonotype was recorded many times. CDR3 residues: CASRSTGTAIYNEQFF. In DNA form, the CDR3 reads TGTGCCAGCAGGTCTACCGGGACAGCCATATACAATGAGCAGTTCTTC. The chain has TRBV6-1 and TRBJ2-1, with TRBD1 identical over 7 bases. The CDR3 spans 16 residues. V lost 6 bases, J lost 4 bases, and 12 bases stayed unmatched. Germline V gene data show CDR1 as MNHNS and CDR2 as SASEGT.

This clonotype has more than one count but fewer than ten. The DNA of the CDR3 is TGTGCCAGCTCACAGGACAGGCCCCCCGGGGAGCTGTTTTTT. Translated, it gives CASSQDRPPGELFF. V and J are TRBV18 and TRBJ2-2; 7 bases align to TRBD1. V trimming: 4 bases; J trimming: 6 bases; junction bases outside the gene matches: 5. The CDR3 loop spans 14 amino acids. CDR1 and CDR2 (germline): KGHSH, LQKENI.

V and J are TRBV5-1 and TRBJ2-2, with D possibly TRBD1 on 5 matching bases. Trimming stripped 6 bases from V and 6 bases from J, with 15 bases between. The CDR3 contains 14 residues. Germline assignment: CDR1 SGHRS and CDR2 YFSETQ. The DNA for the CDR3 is TGCGCCAGCAAAGGGGATATCGGCTCCGGGGAGCTGTTTTTT. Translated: CASKGDIGSGELFF.

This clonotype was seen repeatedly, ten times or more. The CDR3 spells CASSISFGLAEETQYF. The CDR3 nucleotides read TGCGCCAGCAGCATTAGTTTTGGACTAGCGGAAGAGACCCAGTACTTC. This chain joins TRBV5-1 and TRBJ2-5, with 10 bases lining up with TRBD2. Germline-derived CDR1 and CDR2 are SGHRS and YFSETQ. This CDR3 has 16 amino acids. Losses at the gene ends were 4 bases for V and 3 bases for J; bases not matched to a gene: 9.

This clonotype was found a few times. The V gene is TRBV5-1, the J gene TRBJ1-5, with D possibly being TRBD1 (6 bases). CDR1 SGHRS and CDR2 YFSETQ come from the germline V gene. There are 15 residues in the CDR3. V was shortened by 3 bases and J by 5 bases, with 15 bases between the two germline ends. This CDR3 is CASSSRGVTDQPQHF. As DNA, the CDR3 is TGCGCCAGCAGCTCAAGGGGGGTGACAGATCAGCCCCAGCATTTT.

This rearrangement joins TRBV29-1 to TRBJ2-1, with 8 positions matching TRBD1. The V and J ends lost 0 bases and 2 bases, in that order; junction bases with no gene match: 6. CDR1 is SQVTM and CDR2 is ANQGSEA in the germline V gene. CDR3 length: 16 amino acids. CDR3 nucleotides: TGCAGCGTTGAAGATCCGACAGGGGCCACCTACAATGAGCAGTTCTTC. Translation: CSVEDPTGATYNEQFF.

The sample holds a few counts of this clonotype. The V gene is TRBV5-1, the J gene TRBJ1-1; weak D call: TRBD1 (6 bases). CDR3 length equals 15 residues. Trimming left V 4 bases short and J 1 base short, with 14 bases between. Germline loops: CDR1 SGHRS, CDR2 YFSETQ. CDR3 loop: CASSTHPTGNTEAFF. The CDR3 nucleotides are TGCGCCAGCAGCACCCACCCGACAGGGAACACTGAAGCTTTCTTT.

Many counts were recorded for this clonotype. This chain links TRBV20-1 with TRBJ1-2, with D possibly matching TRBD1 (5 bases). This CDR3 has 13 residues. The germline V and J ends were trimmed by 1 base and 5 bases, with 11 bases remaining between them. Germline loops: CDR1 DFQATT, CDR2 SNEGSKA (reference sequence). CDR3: CSARGGRDYGYTF. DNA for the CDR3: TGCAGTGCTAGAGGGGGCAGAGATTATGGCTACACCTTC.

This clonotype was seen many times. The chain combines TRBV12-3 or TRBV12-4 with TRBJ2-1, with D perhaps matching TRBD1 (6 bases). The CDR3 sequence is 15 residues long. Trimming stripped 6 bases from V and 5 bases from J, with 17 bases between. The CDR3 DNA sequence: TGTGCCAGCAGCCCCTCGGCAGGGGCGGACAATGAGCAGTTCTTC. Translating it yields CASSPSAGADNEQFF.

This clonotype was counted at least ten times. CDR3 sequence (DNA): TGCAGTGCTAGAGATATTGCGGGACTAGTGAACACCGGGGAGCTGTTTTTT. Protein: CSARDIAGLVNTGELFF. V gene TRBV20-1 combines with J gene TRBJ2-2, with 8 bases identical to TRBD2. This CDR3 region has 17 residues. The germline V gene has CDR1 DFQATT and CDR2 SNEGSKA (reference sequence). The V segment lost 0 bases and the J segment 1 base; nucleotides outside the gene matches: 7.

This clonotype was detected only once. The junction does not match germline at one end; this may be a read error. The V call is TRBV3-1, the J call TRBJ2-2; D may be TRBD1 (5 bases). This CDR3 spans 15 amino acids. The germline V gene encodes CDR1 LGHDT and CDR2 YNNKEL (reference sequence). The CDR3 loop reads CASTQIAGNGGELFF. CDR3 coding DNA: TGTGCCAGCACCCAAATCGCAGGGAATGGCGGGGAGCTGTTTTTT. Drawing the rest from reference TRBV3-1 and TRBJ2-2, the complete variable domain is DTAVSQTPKYLVTQMGNDKSIKCEQNLGHDTMYWYKQDSKKFLKIMFSYNNKELIINETVPNRFSPKSPDKAHLNLHINSLELGDSAVYFCASTQIAGNGGELFFGEGSRLTVL.

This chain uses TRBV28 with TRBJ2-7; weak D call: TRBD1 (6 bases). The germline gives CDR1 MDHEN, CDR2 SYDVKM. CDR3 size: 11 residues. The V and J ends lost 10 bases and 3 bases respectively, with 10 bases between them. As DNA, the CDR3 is TGTGCCACCCGGACAGTCTACGAGCAGTACTTC. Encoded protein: CATRTVYEQYF. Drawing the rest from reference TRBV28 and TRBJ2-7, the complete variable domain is DVKVTQSSRYLVKRTGEKVFLECVQDMDHENMFWYRQDPGLGLRLIYFSYDVKMKEKGDIPEGYSVSREKKERFSLILESASTNQTSMYLCATRTVYEQYFGPGTRLTVT.

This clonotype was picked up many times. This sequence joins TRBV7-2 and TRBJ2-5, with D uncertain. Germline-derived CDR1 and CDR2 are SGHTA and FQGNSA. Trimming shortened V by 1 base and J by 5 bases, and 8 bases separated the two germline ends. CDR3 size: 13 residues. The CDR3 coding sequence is TGTGCCAGCAGCTTAGGACCGCTGGAGACCCAGTACTTC. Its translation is CASSLGPLETQYF.

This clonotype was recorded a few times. CDR3 region: CASSPNRRELFF. CDR3 coding DNA: TGTGCCAGCAGTCCAAATAGAAGGGAGCTGTTTTTT. V gene TRBV27 combines with J gene TRBJ2-2; no firm D call. Trimming pared 5 bases from V and 9 bases from J, leaving 10 bases between. Germline CDR1 MNHEY, CDR2 SMNVEV (reference sequence). The CDR3 extends over 12 amino acids.

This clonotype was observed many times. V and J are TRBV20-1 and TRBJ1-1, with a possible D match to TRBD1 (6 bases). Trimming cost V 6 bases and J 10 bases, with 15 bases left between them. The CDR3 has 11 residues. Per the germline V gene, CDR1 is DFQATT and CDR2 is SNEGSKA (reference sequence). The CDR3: CSAPKGVGAFF. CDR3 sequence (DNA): TGCAGTGCCCCGAAGGGGGTCGGAGCTTTCTTT.

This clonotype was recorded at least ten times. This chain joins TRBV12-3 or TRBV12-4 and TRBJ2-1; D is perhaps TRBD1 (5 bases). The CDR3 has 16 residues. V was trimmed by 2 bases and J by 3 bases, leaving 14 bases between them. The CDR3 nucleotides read TGTGCCAGCAGTTTAATCATTCAGGGAAGCTACAATGAGCAGTTCTTC. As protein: CASSLIIQGSYNEQFF.

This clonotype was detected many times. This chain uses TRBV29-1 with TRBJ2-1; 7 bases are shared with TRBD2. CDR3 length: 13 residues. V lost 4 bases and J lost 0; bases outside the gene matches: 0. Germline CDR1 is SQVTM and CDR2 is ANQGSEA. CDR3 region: CSVGEGSYNEQFF. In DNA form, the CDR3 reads TGCAGCGTTGGGGAGGGCTCCTACAATGAGCAGTTCTTC.

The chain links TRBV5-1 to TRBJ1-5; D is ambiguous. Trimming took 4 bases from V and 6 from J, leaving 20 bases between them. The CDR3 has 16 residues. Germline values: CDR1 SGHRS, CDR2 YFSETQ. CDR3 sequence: CASSPESWGMGQPQHF. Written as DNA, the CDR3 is TGCGCCAGCAGCCCGGAATCTTGGGGAATGGGTCAGCCCCAGCATTTT.

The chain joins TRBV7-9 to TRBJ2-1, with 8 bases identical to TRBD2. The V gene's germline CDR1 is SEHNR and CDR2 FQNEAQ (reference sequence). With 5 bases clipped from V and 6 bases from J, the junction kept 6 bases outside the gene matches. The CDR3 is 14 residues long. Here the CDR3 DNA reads TGTGCCAGCAGCCGCCCGGGAGGGGGCAATGAGCAGTTCTTC. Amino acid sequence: CASSRPGGGNEQFF.

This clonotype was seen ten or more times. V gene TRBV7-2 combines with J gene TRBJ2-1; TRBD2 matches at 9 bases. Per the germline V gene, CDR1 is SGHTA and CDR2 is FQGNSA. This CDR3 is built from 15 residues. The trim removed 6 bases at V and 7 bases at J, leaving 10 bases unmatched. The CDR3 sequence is CASRDLAGPLNEQFF. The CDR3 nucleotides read TGTGCCAGCAGGGATCTAGCGGGACCCCTGAATGAGCAGTTCTTC.

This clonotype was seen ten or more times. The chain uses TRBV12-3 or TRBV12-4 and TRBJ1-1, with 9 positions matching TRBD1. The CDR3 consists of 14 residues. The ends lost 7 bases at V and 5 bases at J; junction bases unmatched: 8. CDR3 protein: CASTVKQGATEAFF. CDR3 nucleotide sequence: TGTGCCAGCACCGTTAAACAGGGGGCAACTGAAGCTTTCTTT.

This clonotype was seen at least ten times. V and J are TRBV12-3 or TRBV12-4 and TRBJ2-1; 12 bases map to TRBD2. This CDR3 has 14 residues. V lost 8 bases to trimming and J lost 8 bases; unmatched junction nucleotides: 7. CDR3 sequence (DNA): TGTGCCAGCGGAACTAGCGGGAGGACCCATGAGCAGTTCTTC. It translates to CASGTSGRTHEQFF.